The T cell receptor beta chain described here comes from a study of response to subunit inactivated influenza vaccine. The CDR3 spans 13 residues. V was shortened by 6 bases and J by 6 bases, with 17 bases between the two germline ends. Per germline, CDR1 SQVTM and CDR2 ANQGSEA. TCRdb recomputed calls from the RT-PCR reads with MiXCR, one row per CDR3 protein. Of roughly 190,000 distinct CDR3 sequences listed, less than 15% were seen once; the top ten hold over 25%. A further study also used this sample, focusing on T cells expressing NK-cell markers. That source adds: With UMIs, 5'RACE template switching was used to make TCR beta cDNA. Dominant NKG2C+ clonotypes in roughly six donors made up about 1.0-7.0% of CD8+ T cells. There were a few donors in whom these clonotypes also led the CD3+CD56-NKG2C+ fraction.

This sequence was found in a man aged 50-60 years who received an inactivated influenza vaccine. Sequences were derived from CD8+ T cells sorted from PBMCs, sampled roughly 13 days after vaccination. V and J are TRBV29-1 and TRBJ1-2; D might be TRBD1 (6 bases). For the CDR3, the DNA is TGCAGCGTACTCACTACAGGGATGGATGGCTACACCTTC. Residues: CSVLTTGMDGYTF.